Following are 4 T cell receptor beta chains from one sample sequenced in a study of cytomegalovirus exposure and HLA in healthy donors. The PCR was carried out with 60 Vbeta primers and 13 Jbeta primers. The repertoire was sequenced with immunoSEQ multiplex PCR; TCRdb's copy has only in-frame clones and lacks some. The sample includes roughly 98,000 clones, about 81% of them seen just once. Source material: PBMCs. Every receptor here comes from a middle-aged man in good health and CMV-seronegative.

This clone occurred once. The chain recombines TRBV2 with TRBJ1-5; D is perhaps TRBD1 (5 bases). Trimming took off 2 bases at V and 6 bases at J, with 14 bases between the two ends. The CDR3 runs 15 residues. Germline loops: CDR1 SNHLY, CDR2 FYNNEI. CDR3 bases: TGTGCCAGCAGTGAAAAGTCAGGGTCAATTCAGCCCCAGCATTTT. Protein sequence: CASSEKSGSIQPQHF. The full variable domain, with the rest looked up from reference TRBV2 and TRBJ1-5, is EPEVTQTPSHQVTQMGQEVILRCVPISNHLYFYWYRQILGQKVEFLVSFYNNEISEKSEIFDDQFSVERPDGSNFTLKIRSTKLEDSAMYFCASSEKSGSIQPQHFGDGTRLSIL.

The V gene is TRBV5-1, the J gene TRBJ2-1; no firm D call. Germline lookup yields CDR1 SGHRS and CDR2 YFSETQ. The CDR3 covers 15 residues. Trimming took 2 bases from V and 0 from J, leaving 9 bases between them. The CDR3 sequence: CASSLSTYSYNEQFF. The CDR3 DNA follows: TGCGCCAGCAGCTTAAGCACCTACTCCTACAATGAGCAGTTCTTC.

The V and J genes are TRBV6-1 and TRBJ2-1; tentative D call: TRBD1 (6 bases). V gave up 7 bases and J gave up 5 bases, with 18 bases separating them. This CDR3 contains 15 residues. Germline lookup yields CDR1 MNHNS and CDR2 SASEGT. CDR3 bases: TGTGCCAGCACCGGAAACCGGGACATAAACAATGAGCAGTTCTTC. Amino acid sequence: CASTGNRDINNEQFF.

The sample holds one count of this clone. The gene calls are TRBV4-3 and TRBJ1-2; the match to TRBD1 covers 9 bases. The J segment lost 7 bases and the V segment lost 3 bases, leaving 3 bases of the junction unmatched. This CDR3 contains 13 residues. The germline CDR1 and CDR2 sequences are LGHNA and YSLEER. The CDR3 protein is CASSQTGGVGYTF. The CDR3 nucleotides read TGCGCCAGCAGCCAGACAGGGGGGGTTGGCTACACCTTC.